This T cell receptor beta chain was retrieved from a study of blood T cell repertoires in COVID-19 (dated by TCRdb to between 2020 and 2021). Study-wide context: The collaborator samples originated in the United States, Italy and Spain and spanned the acute and convalescent phases of COVID-19. The material from the prospective study consisted of cDNA or gDNA derived from T cells, B-cell-depleted T cells, or PBMCs. The dataset comprised deeply sampled blood TCRbeta repertoires from subjects exposed to, actively infected with, or recovered from COVID-19. The repertoires were released in a freely available public database intended as a resource for research on the immune response to SARS-CoV-2. Samples came from the ongoing ImmuneRACE study (first 160 participants) plus 1,254 subjects from 6 global collaborators. A de-identified subject ID, COVID-19 status, age in years and sex were almost always included in the sample metadata. Where available, HLA class I and class II types were taken from metadata supplied by the sample provider and were not determined by assay-based typing. Summary of the overall study and its limitations: Clinical and demographic metadata were provided uncurated, with the amount varying by source and participant.

The germline ends are 10 bases apart after V is trimmed by 0 bases and J by 1 base. Its CDR3 holds 16 amino acids, cysteine through phenylalanine. Only the CDR3 region is kept as DNA, spanning 48 bases read in frame from base 1. CDR1 KGHSH and CDR2 LQKENI are derived from the germline V gene. The collaborating institutions used their own protocols to collect whole blood in K2EDTA tubes. For TCRbeta analysis, collaborator samples were shipped as frozen whole blood, as isolated PBMCs, or as DNA extracted from either sample type. Of note for this clone: Its antigen target is currently unknown. The input lacks base qualities; no much larger clone sits a single base away.

TCRbeta CDR3 regions were amplified from genomic DNA using the immunoSEQ Assay, a bias-controlled multiplex PCR. Per the authors' processing: Nucleated cell counts per sample were estimated from amplification of reference gene primers within the assay. To quantify the absolute abundance of each unique TCRbeta CDR3 rearrangement, sequence reads were collapsed and filtered. For each sample, productive Simpson clonality was calculated as the square root of Simpson's diversity index across productive rearrangements. Held by TCRdb, this immuneACCESS table contains in-frame sequences only and omits some clones. Under half of the omission traces to an unresolved V gene where checked; the cause of the rest is unknown. The V and J calls and clone size are taken from that table; D and trimming were inferred from the DNA. The sample data list around 200,000 clones, and 70% to 90% of these were observed just once. 2% to 2.5% of the sample goes to the ten largest clones.

The chain couples TRBV18 to TRBJ2-1, with an unclear D gene assignment. Material: peripheral blood. The receptor's source is a woman aged 45-65 years with acute or convalescent COVID-19. The DNA sequence is as follows: TGTGCCAGCTCACCACCTCTATATGCGTCCTACAATGAGCAGTTCTTC. Its protein reads: CASSPPLYASYNEQFF.